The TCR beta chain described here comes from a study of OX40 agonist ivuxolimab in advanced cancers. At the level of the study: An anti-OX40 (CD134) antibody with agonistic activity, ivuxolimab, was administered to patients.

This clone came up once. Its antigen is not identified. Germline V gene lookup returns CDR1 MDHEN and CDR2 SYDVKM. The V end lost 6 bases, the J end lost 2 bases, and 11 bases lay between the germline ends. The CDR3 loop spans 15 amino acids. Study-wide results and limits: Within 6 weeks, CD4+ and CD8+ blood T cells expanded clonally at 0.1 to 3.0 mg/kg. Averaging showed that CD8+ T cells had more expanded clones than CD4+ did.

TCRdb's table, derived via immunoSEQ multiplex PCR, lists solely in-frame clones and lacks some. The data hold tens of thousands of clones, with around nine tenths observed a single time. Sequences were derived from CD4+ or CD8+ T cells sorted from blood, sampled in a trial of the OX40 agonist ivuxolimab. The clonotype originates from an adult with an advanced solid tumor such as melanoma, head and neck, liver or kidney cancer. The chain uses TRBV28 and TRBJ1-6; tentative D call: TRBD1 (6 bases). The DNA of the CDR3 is TGTGCCAGCAGATCACAGGGTGCCTATAATTCACCCCTCCACTTT. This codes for CASRSQGAYNSPLHF. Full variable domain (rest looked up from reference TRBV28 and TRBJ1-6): DVKVTQSSRYLVKRTGEKVFLECVQDMDHENMFWYRQDPGLGLRLIYFSYDVKMKEKGDIPEGYSVSREKKERFSLILESASTNQTSMYLCASRSQGAYNSPLHFGNGTRLTVT.